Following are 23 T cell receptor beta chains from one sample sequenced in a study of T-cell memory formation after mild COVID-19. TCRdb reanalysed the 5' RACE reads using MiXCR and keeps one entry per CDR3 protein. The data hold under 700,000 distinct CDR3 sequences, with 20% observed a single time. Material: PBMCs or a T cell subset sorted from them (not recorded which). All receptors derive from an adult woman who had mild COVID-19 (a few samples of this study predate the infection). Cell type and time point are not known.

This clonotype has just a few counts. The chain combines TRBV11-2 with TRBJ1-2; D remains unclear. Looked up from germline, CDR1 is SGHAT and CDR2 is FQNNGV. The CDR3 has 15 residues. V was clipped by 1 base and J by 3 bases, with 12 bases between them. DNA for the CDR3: TGTGCCAGCAGCTTAGGGGCCCGGCCTTACTATGGCTACACCTTC. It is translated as CASSLGARPYYGYTF. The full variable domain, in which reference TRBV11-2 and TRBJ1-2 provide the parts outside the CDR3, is EAGVAQSPRYKIIEKRQSVAFWCNPISGHATLYWYQQILGQGPKLLIQFQNNGVVDDSQLPKDRFSAERLKGVDSTLKIQPAKLEDSAVYLCASSLGARPYYGYTFGSGTRLTVV.

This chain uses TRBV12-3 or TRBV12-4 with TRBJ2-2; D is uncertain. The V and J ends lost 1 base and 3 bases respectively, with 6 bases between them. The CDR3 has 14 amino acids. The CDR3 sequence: CASSLVPDTGELFF. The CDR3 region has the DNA TGTGCCAGCAGTTTAGTTCCAGACACCGGGGAGCTGTTTTTT.

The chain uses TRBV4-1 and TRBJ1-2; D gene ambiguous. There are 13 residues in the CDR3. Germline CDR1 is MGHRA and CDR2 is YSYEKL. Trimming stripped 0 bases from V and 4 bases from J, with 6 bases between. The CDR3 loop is CASSQDLTYGYTF. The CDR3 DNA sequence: TGCGCCAGCAGCCAAGATCTTACCTATGGCTACACCTTC.

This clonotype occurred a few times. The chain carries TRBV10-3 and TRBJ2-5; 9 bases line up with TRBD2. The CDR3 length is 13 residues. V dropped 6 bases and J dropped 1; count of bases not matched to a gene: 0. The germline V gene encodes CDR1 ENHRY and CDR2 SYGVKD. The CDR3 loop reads CAIRREGQETQYF. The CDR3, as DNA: TGTGCCATCAGGCGGGAGGGCCAAGAGACCCAGTACTTC.

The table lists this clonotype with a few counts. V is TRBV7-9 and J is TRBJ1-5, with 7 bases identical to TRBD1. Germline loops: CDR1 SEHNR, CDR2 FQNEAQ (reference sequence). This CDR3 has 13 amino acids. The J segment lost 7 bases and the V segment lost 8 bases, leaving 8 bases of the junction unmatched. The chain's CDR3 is CASSAGGNQPQHF. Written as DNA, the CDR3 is TGTGCCAGCTCTGCAGGGGGTAACCAGCCCCAGCATTTT.

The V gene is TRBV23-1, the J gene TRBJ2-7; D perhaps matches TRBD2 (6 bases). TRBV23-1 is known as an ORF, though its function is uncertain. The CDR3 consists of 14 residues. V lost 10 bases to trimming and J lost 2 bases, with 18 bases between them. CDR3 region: CATDRRESTYEQYF. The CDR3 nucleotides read TGCGCCACCGACCGGCGGGAAAGCACCTACGAGCAGTACTTC.

The DNA of the CDR3 is TGTGCCATCAGTGAGACTAGCGGGGGAAAGACCCAGTACTTC. Its translation is CAISETSGGKTQYF. V gene TRBV10-3 combines with J gene TRBJ2-5; TRBD2 matches at 11 bases. This CDR3 spans 14 amino acids. V lost 2 bases to trimming and J lost 6 bases; unmatched junction nucleotides: 2. Germline CDR1 ENHRY, CDR2 SYGVKD.

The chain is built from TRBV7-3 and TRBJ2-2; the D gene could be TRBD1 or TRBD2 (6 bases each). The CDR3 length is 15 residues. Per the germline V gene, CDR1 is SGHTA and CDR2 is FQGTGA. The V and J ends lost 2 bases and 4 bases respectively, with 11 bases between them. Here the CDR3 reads CASSLLGGPTGELFF. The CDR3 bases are TGTGCCAGCAGCTTATTAGGGGGGCCCACCGGGGAGCTGTTTTTT.

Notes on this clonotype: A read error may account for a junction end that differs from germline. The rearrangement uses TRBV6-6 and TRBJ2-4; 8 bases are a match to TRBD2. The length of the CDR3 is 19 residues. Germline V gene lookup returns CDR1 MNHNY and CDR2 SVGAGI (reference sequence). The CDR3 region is CASTPRGGRPSLAINIQYF. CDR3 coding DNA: TGTGCCAGCACACCCCGGGGCGGGAGGCCCTCGTTGGCCATAAACATTCAGTACTTC.

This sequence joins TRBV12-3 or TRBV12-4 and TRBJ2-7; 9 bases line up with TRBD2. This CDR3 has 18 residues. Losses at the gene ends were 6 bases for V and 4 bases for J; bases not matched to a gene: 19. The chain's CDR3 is CASSPPKWGTSSGYEQYF. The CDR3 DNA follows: TGTGCCAGCAGCCCCCCCAAGTGGGGGACTAGCAGCGGGTACGAGCAGTACTTC.

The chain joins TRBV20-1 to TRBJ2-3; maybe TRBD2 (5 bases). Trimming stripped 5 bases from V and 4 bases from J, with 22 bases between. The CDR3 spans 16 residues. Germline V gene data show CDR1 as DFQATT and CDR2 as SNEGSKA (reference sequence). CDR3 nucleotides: TGCAGTGCTCCCTACCTCCTAGCATCCTCCGCAGATACGCAGTATTTT. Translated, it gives CSAPYLLASSADTQYF.

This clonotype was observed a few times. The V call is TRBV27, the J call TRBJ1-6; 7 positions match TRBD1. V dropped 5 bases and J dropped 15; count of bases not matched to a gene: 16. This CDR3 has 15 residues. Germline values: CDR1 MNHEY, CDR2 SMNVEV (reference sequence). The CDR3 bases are TGTGCCAGCAGTCCCTTGACAGGGTCCCCCTCGAACCTCCACTTT. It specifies CASSPLTGSPSNLHF.

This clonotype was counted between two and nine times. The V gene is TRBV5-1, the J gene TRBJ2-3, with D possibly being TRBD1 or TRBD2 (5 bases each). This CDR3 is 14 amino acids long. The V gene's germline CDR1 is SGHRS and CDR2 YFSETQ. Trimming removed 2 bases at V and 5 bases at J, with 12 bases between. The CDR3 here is CASSFLRGEDTQYF. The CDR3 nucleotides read TGCGCCAGCAGCTTTCTGAGGGGCGAAGATACGCAGTATTTT.

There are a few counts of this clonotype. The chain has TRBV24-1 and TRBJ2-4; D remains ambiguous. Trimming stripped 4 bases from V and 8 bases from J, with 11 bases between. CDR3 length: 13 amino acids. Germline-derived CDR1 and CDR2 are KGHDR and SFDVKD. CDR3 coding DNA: TGTGCCACCAGTGAACCCGTAAGGGACATTCAGTACTTC. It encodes CATSEPVRDIQYF.

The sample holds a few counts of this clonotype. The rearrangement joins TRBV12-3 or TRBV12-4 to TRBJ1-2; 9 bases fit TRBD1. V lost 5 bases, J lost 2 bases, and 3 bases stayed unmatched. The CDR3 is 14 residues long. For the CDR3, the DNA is TGTGCCAGCAGTACCGGGACAGGGAACTATGGCTACACCTTC. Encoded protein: CASSTGTGNYGYTF.

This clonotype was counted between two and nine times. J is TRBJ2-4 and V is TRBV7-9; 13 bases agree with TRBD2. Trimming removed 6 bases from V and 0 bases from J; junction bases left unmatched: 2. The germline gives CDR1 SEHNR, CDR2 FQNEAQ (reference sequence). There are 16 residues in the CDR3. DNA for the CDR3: TGTGCCAGCAGTCGGACTAGCGGGAGAGCCAAAAACATTCAGTACTTC. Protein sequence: CASSRTSGRAKNIQYF.

CDR3 in DNA: TGTGCCACCAGTGTGCCCCCAACAGGGGCGTGGAACACCGGGGAGCTGTTTTTT. This codes for CATSVPPTGAWNTGELFF. The chain is built from TRBV24-1 and TRBJ2-2; TRBD1 matches 7 bases. The germline V gene has CDR1 KGHDR and CDR2 SFDVKD. CDR3 length: 18 amino acids. The V segment lost 5 bases and the J segment 1 base; nucleotides outside the gene matches: 12.

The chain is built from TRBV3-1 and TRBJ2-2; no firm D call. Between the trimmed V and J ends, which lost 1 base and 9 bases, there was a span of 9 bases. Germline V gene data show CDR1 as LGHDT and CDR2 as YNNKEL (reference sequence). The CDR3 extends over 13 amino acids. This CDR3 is CASSQGRTRELFF. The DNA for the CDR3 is TGTGCCAGCAGCCAAGGTCGTACCAGGGAGCTGTTTTTT.

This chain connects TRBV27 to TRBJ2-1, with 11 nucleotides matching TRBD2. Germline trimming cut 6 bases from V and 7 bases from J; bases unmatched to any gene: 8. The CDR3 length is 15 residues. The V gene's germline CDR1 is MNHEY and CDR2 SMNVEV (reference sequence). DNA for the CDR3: TGTGCCAGCAGACTACTAGCGGGAGATTGGAATGAGCAGTTCTTC. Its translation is CASRLLAGDWNEQFF.

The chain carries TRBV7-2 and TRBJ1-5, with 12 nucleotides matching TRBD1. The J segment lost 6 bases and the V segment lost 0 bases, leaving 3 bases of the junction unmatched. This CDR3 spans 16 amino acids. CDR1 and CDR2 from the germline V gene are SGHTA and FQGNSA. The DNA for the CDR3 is TGTGCCAGCAGCTTAGCTGGGACAGGGGGCGGTCAGCCCCAGCATTTT. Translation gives CASSLAGTGGGQPQHF.

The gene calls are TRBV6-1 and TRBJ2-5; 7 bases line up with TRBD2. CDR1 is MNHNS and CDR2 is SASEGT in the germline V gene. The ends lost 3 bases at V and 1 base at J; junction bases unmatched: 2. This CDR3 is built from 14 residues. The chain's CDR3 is CASSDSGGQETQYF. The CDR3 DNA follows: TGTGCCAGCAGTGATTCGGGAGGCCAAGAGACCCAGTACTTC.

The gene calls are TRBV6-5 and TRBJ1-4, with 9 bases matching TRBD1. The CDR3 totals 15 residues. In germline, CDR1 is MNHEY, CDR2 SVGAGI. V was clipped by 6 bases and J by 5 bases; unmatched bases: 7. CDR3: CASRGTGTGNEKLFF. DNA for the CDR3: TGTGCCAGCAGGGGTACCGGGACAGGGAATGAAAAACTGTTTTTT.

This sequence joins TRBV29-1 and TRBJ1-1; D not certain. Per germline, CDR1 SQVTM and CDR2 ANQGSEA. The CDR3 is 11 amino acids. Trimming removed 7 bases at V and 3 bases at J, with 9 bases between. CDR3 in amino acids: CSAQPYTEAFF. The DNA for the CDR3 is TGCAGCGCCCAGCCGTACACTGAAGCTTTCTTT.